This TCR beta chain originates from a study of T cell responses to AZD1222 COVID-19 vaccine. The study's findings and limits: CD4 TCRs linked to vaccination spanned spike, dominating at 160-218 and 743-854. White British donors predominated, females outnumbered males, and clonal diversity was possibly underestimated.

Remarks on this clone: The antigen is unknown.

Libraries were prepared by immunoSEQ multiplex PCR; TCRdb keeps only in-frame clonotypes and omits some of them. The sample records 150,000 or so clones, 90% to 95% being singletons. Trimming shortened V by 8 bases and J by 5 bases, and 13 bases separated the two germline ends. The CDR3 runs to 13 residues. Looked up from germline, CDR1 is SGHTS and CDR2 is YDEGEE. The source material was peripheral blood, sampled 28 days after the second AZD1222 dose. This TCR was recovered from an adult who received the AZD1222 COVID-19 vaccine. J is TRBJ1-4 and V is TRBV5-8; tentatively, D is TRBD1 (5 bases). CDR3 bases: TGTGCCAGGGGGACGGAGGGGAATGAAAAACTGTTTTTT. Amino acids: CARGTEGNEKLFF. The variable domain in full, completed from reference TRBV5-8 and TRBJ1-4, reads EAGVTQSPTHLIKTRGQQATLRCSPISGHTSVYWYQQALGLGLQFLLWYDEGEERNRGNFPPRFSGRQFPNYSSELNVNALELEDSALYLCARGTEGNEKLFFGSGTQLSVL.